The rows below give T cell receptor beta chains drawn from one sample of a study of metastatic and nonmetastatic thyroid tumors. Using MiXCR, TCRdb re-called clones from the PCR reads. The top ten clones hold less than 25% of a sample with thousands of clones, about 35% of them seen once. Sequencing was performed on adjacent normal tissue. These receptors all stem from a female donor with papillary thyroid cancer or a benign thyroid nodule (not recorded which). Some clones in this sample may be carry-over from other donors' samples. Each CDR3 is given with its conserved first and last residue. The D gene is left open where the match is weak. Clone size, where shown, is once, few, many, or a class for clones that have expanded.

TRBJ1-6	TRBV4-1	many	NA	TGCGCCAGCAGCCAGGGTAATTCACCCCTCCACTTT	CASSQGNSPLHF
TRBJ2-1	TRBV18	medium-sized	TRBD1	TGTGCCAGCTCACCAGGGGGCAGGGGGCAAAACAATGAGCAGTTCTTC	CASSPGGRGQNNEQFF
TRBJ2-7	TRBV11-2	NA	TRBD1	TGTGCCAGCAGCCCCCGGACAGGGTACGAGCAGTACTTC	CASSPRTGYEQYF
TRBJ2-2	TRBV12-3/TRBV12-4	NA	NA	TGTGCCAGCAGTATCCAAGCGGGCGTGTACACCGGGGAGCTGTTTTTT	CASSIQAGVYTGELFF
TRBJ2-1	TRBV2	NA	NA	TGTGCCAGCAGAACAAGGACGGGTCTTGGAGTTGAGCAGTTCTTC	CASRTRTGLGVEQFF
TRBJ1-5	TRBV20-1	once	NA	TGCAGTGCCCCGGATTATAGCAATCAGCCCCAGCATTTT	CSAPDYSNQPQHF
TRBJ1-6	TRBV19	NA	TRBD1	TGTGCCAGTAGGGAGATTGGAAGGGGGCGTGATTCACCCCTCCACTTT	CASREIGRGRDSPLHF
TRBJ2-5	TRBV28	NA	NA	TGTGCCAGCAGTTTAGGGGACCGGGACTCTATGTACTTC	CASSLGDRDSMYF
TRBJ1-2	TRBV29-1	medium-sized	NA	TGCAGCGTCTTGACAGACTACTATGGCTACACCTTC	CSVLTDYYGYTF
TRBJ2-5	TRBV24-1	few	TRBD2	TGTGCCACCCAGGCGACTAGCCAGGAGACCCAGTACTTC	CATQATSQETQYF
TRBJ1-2	TRBV6-2/TRBV6-3	few	TRBD1	TGTGCCAGCAGTTACAAGTCCGGGACAGACAACTATGGCTACACCTTC	CASSYKSGTDNYGYTF
TRBJ1-4	TRBV18	NA	TRBD1	TGTGCCAGCTCAACTTTCCGGACAGGGAGAATCGAAAAACTGTTTTTT	CASSTFRTGRIEKLFF
TRBJ2-1	TRBV27	NA	TRBD1	TGTGCCAGCAGTTTATTTATAGGACAGGGACTCAATGAGCAGTTCTTC	CASSLFIGQGLNEQFF